The rows below give T cell receptor beta chains drawn from one sample of a study of T cells in Graves' hyperthyroidism and ophthalmopathy. TCRdb called the multiplex PCR reads again in MiXCR, with one record for every CDR3 protein. The sample yields about half a million distinct CDR3 sequences, under 25% seen once. Sample: blood. All receptors come from a man younger than 35 with Graves' hyperthyroidism. Both conserved end residues are part of each CDR3. The D gene is left open where the match is weak. Size is stated for part of the rows, as once, few or many counts, or as a class when the clone is expanded.

j_call clone_size d_call v_call cdr3_aa cdr3_nt
TRBJ1-5 . TRBD1 TRBV18 CASSPGQGVRGNQPQHF TGTGCCAGCTCACCGGGACAGGGGGTTAGAGGCAATCAGCCCCAGCATTTT
TRBJ2-2 . . TRBV10-3 CAISALRRDTGELFF TGTGCCATCAGTGCCCTCCGTCGCGACACCGGGGAGCTGTTTTTT
TRBJ1-3 . . TRBV5-6 CASSTGRTYSGNTIYF TGTGCCAGCTCAACGGGCCGAACCTACTCTGGAAACACCATATATTTT
TRBJ1-1 many . TRBV20-1 CSVSGTEAFF TGCAGTGTATCAGGCACTGAAGCTTTCTTT
TRBJ1-5 many . TRBV12-3/TRBV12-4 CASSLGWGGNQPQHF TGTGCCAGCAGTTTAGGTTGGGGAGGCAATCAGCCCCAGCATTTT
TRBJ1-2 . . TRBV10-3 CAISESRRNWLYGYTF TGTGCCATCAGTGAGTCGAGGCGCAACTGGCTCTATGGCTACACCTTC
TRBJ2-7 . TRBD2 TRBV12-3/TRBV12-4 CASRPRTSASYEQYF TGTGCCAGCAGGCCCAGGACTAGCGCCTCCTACGAGCAGTACTTC
TRBJ1-2 . . TRBV9 CASSKRRRNYGYTF TGTGCCAGCTCTAAGCGGAGGAGAAACTATGGCTACACCTTC
TRBJ1-2 many . TRBV6-5 CASSYSWEENYGYTF TGTGCCAGCAGTTACTCATGGGAGGAGAACTATGGCTACACCTTC
TRBJ1-2 many . TRBV9 CASSVGAGAPGYTF TGTGCCAGCAGCGTAGGGGCAGGGGCGCCCGGCTACACCTTC
TRBJ1-2 . . TRBV3-1 CASSQRLTGWSFNGYTF TGTGCCAGCAGTCAACGTCTTACAGGGTGGTCGTTTAATGGCTACACCTTC
TRBJ1-1 many . TRBV5-1 CASRQTRGNTEAFF TGCGCCAGCAGACAGACTCGGGGGAACACTGAAGCTTTCTTT
TRBJ2-5 . . TRBV12-3/TRBV12-4 CASSLPSREETQYF TGTGCCAGCAGTTTACCGTCCAGGGAAGAGACCCAGTACTTC
TRBJ2-7 few . TRBV6-1 CASSPGDGALRYEQYF TGTGCCAGCAGTCCAGGAGACGGGGCGTTAAGGTACGAGCAGTACTTC
TRBJ2-7 few . TRBV29-1 CSVAGFKYSYEQYF TGCAGCGTAGCGGGCTTTAAGTATTCCTACGAGCAGTACTTC
TRBJ1-1 . . TRBV12-3/TRBV12-4 CASTVPSTEAFF TGTGCCAGCACGGTACCCTCCACTGAAGCTTTCTTT
TRBJ1-5 . . TRBV2 CASSVSRNNQPQHF TGTGCCAGCAGTGTAAGCAGAAACAATCAGCCCCAGCATTTT
TRBJ2-2 . TRBD1 TRBV19 CASSPRTGGLLGTGELFF TGTGCCAGTAGTCCGCGGACAGGGGGCCTCCTTGGTACCGGGGAGCTGTTTTTT
TRBJ1-2 many TRBD1 TRBV2 CASGRGQGGNYGYTF TGTGCCAGCGGACGGGGACAGGGGGGTAACTATGGCTACACCTTC
TRBJ1-5 many . TRBV12-3/TRBV12-4 CASSLAGPNQPQHF TGTGCCAGCAGTTTGGCAGGGCCCAATCAGCCCCAGCATTTT
TRBJ1-1 many . TRBV6-2/TRBV6-3 CASSYSVGGPENTEAFF TGTGCCAGCAGTTACTCGGTGGGGGGACCGGAGAACACTGAAGCTTTCTTT
TRBJ2-2 . . TRBV19 CASSSTDLQSGELFF TGTGCCAGTAGCAGTACAGACCTTCAATCCGGGGAGCTGTTTTTT
TRBJ2-5 many TRBD1 TRBV5-1 CASSSSGTALQETQYF TGCGCCAGCAGCTCCTCCGGGACAGCTTTACAAGAGACCCAGTACTTC
TRBJ1-1 many . TRBV6-2/TRBV6-3 CASSELSFRGRTEAFF TGTGCCAGCAGCGAACTTTCGTTTAGGGGCAGGACTGAAGCTTTCTTT
TRBJ2-5 . . TRBV5-1 CASSLRQKQETQYF TGCGCCAGCAGCTTGCGACAGAAGCAAGAGACCCAGTACTTC
TRBJ2-7 many . TRBV30 CACDRDRSYEQYF TGTGCCTGTGACAGAGACCGGTCCTACGAGCAGTACTTC
TRBJ1-5 many . TRBV28 CASSPENQPQHF TGTGCCAGCAGTCCGGAGAATCAGCCCCAGCATTTT
TRBJ1-5 many . TRBV15 CATSRDFRQNSNQPQHF TGTGCCACCAGCAGAGATTTTAGGCAGAATAGCAATCAGCCCCAGCATTTT
TRBJ1-5 few . TRBV19 CASGEEIRQPQHF TGTGCCTCTGGAGAGGAAATCCGGCAGCCCCAGCATTTT
TRBJ1-2 . TRBD1 TRBV6-1 CASSPSYRGHGYTF TGTGCCAGCAGCCCAAGCTACAGGGGGCATGGCTACACCTTC
TRBJ1-1 many . TRBV6-5 CASSFSPPGTTNTEAFF TGTGCCAGCAGTTTTTCCCCCCCGGGGACGACGAACACTGAAGCTTTCTTT
TRBJ1-5 many . TRBV27 CASSLSSKDPNQPQHF TGTGCCAGCAGTTTATCGAGCAAGGACCCCAATCAGCCCCAGCATTTT
TRBJ2-6 many . TRBV6-1 CASSEDRGLISGANVLTF TGTGCCAGCAGTGAAGATCGTGGACTGATCTCTGGGGCCAACGTCCTGACTTTC
TRBJ1-5 many TRBD1 TRBV12-5 CASGLVQGAQPQHF TGTGCTAGTGGTTTGGTGCAGGGGGCCCAGCCCCAGCATTTT
TRBJ1-5 few . TRBV19 CASSTVKNQPQHF TGTGCCAGTAGTACTGTAAAAAATCAGCCCCAGCATTTT
TRBJ2-5 many TRBD2 TRBV14 CASSHLAGGRKTQYF TGTGCCAGCAGCCACCTAGCGGGGGGGCGCAAGACCCAGTACTTC
TRBJ2-2 few TRBD1 TRBV5-1 CASSTFGDSNTGELFF TGCGCCAGCAGCACCTTCGGGGACAGTAACACCGGGGAGCTGTTTTTT
TRBJ1-5 . TRBD1 TRBV28 CASEGTGGFSNQPQHF TGTGCCAGCGAGGGGACAGGGGGATTTAGCAATCAGCCCCAGCATTTT
TRBJ1-1 many . TRBV2 CASSDRGSTEAFF TGTGCCAGCAGTGATAGGGGCAGCACTGAAGCTTTCTTT
TRBJ2-7 few TRBD1 TRBV6-1 CASTHGGTGAPYEQYF TGTGCCAGCACCCACGGGGGGACAGGGGCTCCCTACGAGCAGTACTTC
TRBJ2-2 many . TRBV28 CASSPDGNTGELFF TGTGCCAGCAGTCCCGACGGGAACACCGGGGAGCTGTTTTTT
TRBJ2-5 many . TRBV7-8 CASSLVAGSGETQYF TGTGCCAGCAGCTTAGTTGCAGGGTCAGGGGAGACCCAGTACTTC
TRBJ2-7 . . TRBV3-1 CASSQGWLSGNEQYF TGTGCCAGCAGCCAGGGTTGGCTGAGCGGCAACGAGCAGTACTTC
TRBJ2-7 . TRBD2 TRBV6-1 CAGGSGDSYEQYF TGTGCCGGAGGGAGCGGGGACTCCTACGAGCAGTACTTC
TRBJ1-1 many . TRBV7-2 CASSSWAGRGTEAFF TGTGCCAGCAGCTCTTGGGCTGGAAGGGGCACTGAAGCTTTCTTT
TRBJ2-7 many . TRBV15 CATSRDTYEQYF TGTGCCACCAGCAGAGATACCTACGAGCAGTACTTC
TRBJ1-5 many . TRBV15 CATSGEVGFSNQPQHF TGTGCCACCAGCGGCGAGGTGGGCTTCAGCAATCAGCCCCAGCATTTT
TRBJ1-1 many . TRBV29-1 CSATGILNTEAFF TGCAGCGCCACGGGGATCCTGAACACTGAAGCTTTCTTT
TRBJ2-2 . . TRBV11-3 CASSLDLIRGGELFF TGTGCCAGCAGCTTAGATCTGATTCGGGGCGGGGAGCTGTTTTTT